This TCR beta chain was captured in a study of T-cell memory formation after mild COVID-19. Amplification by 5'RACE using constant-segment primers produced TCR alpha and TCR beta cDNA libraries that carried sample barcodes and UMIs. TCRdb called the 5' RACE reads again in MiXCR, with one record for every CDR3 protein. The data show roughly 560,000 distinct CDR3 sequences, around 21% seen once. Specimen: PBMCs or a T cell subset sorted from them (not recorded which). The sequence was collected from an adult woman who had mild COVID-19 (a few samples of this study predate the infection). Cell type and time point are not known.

CDR3 bases: TGTGCCAGCAGTCCAAGCCAGGGGGTGAACTATGGCTACACCTTC. Translating it yields CASSPSQGVNYGYTF. The genes are TRBV6-5 and TRBJ1-2; 7 bases agree with TRBD1. Per germline, CDR1 MNHEY and CDR2 SVGAGI. J lost 2 bases, V lost 5 bases, and 8 bases had no gene match. This CDR3 is built from 15 residues.